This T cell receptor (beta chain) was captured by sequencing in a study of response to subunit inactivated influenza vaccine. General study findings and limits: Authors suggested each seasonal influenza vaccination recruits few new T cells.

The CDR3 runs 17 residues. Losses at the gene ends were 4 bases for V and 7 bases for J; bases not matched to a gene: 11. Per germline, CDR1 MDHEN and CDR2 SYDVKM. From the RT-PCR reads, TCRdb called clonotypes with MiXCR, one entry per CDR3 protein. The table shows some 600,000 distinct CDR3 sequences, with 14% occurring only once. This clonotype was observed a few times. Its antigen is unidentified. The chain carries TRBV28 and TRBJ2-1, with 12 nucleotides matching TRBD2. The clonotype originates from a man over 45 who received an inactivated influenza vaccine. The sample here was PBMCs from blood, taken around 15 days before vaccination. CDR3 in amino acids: CASSSTTLAGGQNEQFF. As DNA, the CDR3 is TGTGCCAGCAGTTCCACCACCCTAGCGGGAGGGCAGAATGAGCAGTTCTTC.